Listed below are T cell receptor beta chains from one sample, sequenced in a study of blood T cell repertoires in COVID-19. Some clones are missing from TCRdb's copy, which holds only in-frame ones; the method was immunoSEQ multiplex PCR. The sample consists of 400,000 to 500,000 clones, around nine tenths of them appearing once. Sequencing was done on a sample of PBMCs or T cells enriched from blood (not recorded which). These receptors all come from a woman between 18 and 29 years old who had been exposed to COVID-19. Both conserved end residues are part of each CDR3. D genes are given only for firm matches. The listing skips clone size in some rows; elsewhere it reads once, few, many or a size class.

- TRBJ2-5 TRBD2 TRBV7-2 CASSPAGETQYF TGTGCCAGCAGTCCTGCGGGGGAAACCCAGTACTTC
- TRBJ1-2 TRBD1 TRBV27 CASSLGINTGVYGYTF TGTGCCAGCAGTTTAGGGATTAACACAGGGGTTTATGGCTACACCTTC
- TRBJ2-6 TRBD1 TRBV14 CASSQSGGYWSGANVLTF TGTGCCAGCAGCCAATCAGGGGGCTATTGGTCTGGGGCCAACGTCCTGACTTTC
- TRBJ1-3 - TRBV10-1 CASSKLDRRVSGNTIYF TGCGCCAGCAGTAAACTAGACAGGCGGGTCTCTGGAAACACCATATATTTT
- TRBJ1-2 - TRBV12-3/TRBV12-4 CASSSVYGYTF TGTGCCAGCAGTTCGGTCTATGGCTACACCTTC
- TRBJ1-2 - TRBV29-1 CSVEQDYGYTF TGCAGCGTTGAACAGGACTATGGCTACACCTTC
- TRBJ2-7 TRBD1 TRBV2 CASSEQGVKYEQYF TGTGCCAGCAGTGAACAGGGGGTAAAGTACGAGCAGTACTTC
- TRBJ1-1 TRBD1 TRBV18 CASSWTGVNTEAFF TGTGCCAGCTCGTGGACAGGGGTGAACACTGAAGCTTTCTTT
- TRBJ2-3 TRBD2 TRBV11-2 CASTYTSGSTTDTQYF TGTGCCAGCACCTATACTAGCGGGAGTACCACAGATACGCAGTATTTT
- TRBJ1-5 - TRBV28 CASSPNSIQPQHF TGTGCCAGCAGTCCTAACTCGATCCAGCCCCAGCATTTT
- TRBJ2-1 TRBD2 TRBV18 CASSQLAGEDEQFF TGTGCCAGCTCACAACTAGCGGGAGAAGATGAGCAGTTCTTC
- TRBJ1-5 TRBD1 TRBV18 CASAVGATGGAGQPQHF TGTGCCAGCGCGGTGGGAGCGACAGGGGGCGCGGGTCAGCCCCAGCATTTT
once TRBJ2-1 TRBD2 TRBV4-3 CASSQDTSGGSYNEQFF TGCGCCAGCAGCCAAGATACCAGCGGGGGCTCCTACAATGAGCAGTTCTTC
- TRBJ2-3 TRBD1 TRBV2 CASRRTGVPGTDTQYF TGTGCCAGCAGACGTACAGGGGTCCCCGGCACAGATACGCAGTATTTT
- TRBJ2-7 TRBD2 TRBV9 CASSSSGTSGDEQYF TGTGCCAGCAGCAGCTCCGGGACTAGCGGGGACGAGCAGTACTTC
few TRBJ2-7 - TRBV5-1 CASSFTQGYEQYF TGCGCCAGCAGCTTCACCCAGGGGTACGAGCAGTACTTC
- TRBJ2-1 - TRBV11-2 CASSPEYNEQFF TGTGCCAGCAGCCCCGAGTACAATGAGCAGTTCTTC
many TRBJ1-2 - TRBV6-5 CASSTNYGYTF TGTGCCAGCAGCACAAACTATGGCTACACCTTC
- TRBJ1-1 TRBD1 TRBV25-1 CASRLTGGITEAFF TGTGCCAGCAGGTTGACAGGGGGGATCACTGAAGCTTTCTTT
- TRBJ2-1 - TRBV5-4 CASSLARVLGNEQFF TGTGCCAGCAGCTTGGCGAGGGTGCTTGGGAATGAGCAGTTCTTC
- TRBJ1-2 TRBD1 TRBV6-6 CASSDDRVDGYTF TGTGCCAGCAGCGATGACAGGGTGGACGGCTACACCTTC
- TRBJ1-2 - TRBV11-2 CASSLARGGYTF TGTGCCAGCAGCTTAGCCAGGGGAGGCTACACCTTC
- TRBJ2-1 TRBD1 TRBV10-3 CAISESPGQGNEQFF TGTGCCATCAGTGAGTCCCCGGGACAGGGGAATGAGCAGTTCTTC
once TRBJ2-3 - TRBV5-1 CASSPRSPGGTDTQYF TGCGCCAGCAGCCCTCGATCTCCGGGGGGCACAGATACGCAGTATTTT
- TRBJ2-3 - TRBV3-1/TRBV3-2 CASSPAVNTQYF TGTGCCAGCAGCCCAGCGGTCAATACGCAGTATTTT
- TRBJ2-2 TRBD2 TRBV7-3 CASSPAGGPNTGELFF TGTGCCAGCAGCCCAGCGGGGGGACCGAACACCGGGGAGCTGTTTTTT
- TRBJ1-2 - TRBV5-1 CASSPPTANYGYTF TGCGCCAGCAGCCCACCGACAGCTAACTATGGCTACACCTTC
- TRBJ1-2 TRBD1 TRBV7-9 CASSQDRGDYGYTF TGTGCCAGCAGCCAGGACAGGGGAGACTATGGCTACACCTTC
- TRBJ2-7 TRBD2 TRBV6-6 CASSYGRASYEQYF TGTGCCAGCAGTTACGGGAGGGCCTCCTACGAGCAGTACTTC
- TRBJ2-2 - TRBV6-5 CASRDRQFGELFF TGTGCCAGCAGAGATCGACAGTTTGGGGAGCTGTTTTTT
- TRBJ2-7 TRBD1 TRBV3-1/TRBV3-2 CASSLSPGQMRAYEQYF TGTGCCAGCAGCCTCTCACCGGGACAGATGAGGGCCTACGAGCAGTACTTC
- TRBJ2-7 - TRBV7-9 CASSLKYEKYF TGTGCCAGCAGCTTAAAGTATGAGAAGTACTTC
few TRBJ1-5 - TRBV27 CASSTRPQGTSNQPQHF TGTGCCAGCAGTACCCGGCCCCAGGGAACTAGCAATCAGCCCCAGCATTTT
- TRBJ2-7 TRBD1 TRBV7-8 CASSLRTGGLYEQYF TGTGCCAGCAGCTTAAGGACAGGGGGGCTCTACGAGCAGTACTTC